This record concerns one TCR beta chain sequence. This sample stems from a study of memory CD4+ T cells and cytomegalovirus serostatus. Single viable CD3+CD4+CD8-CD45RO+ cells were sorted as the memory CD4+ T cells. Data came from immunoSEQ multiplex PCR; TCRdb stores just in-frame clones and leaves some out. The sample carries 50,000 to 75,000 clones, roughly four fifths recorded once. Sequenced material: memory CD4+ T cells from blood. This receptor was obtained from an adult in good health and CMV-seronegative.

The CDR3 loop reads CASLRTGGAGELFF. The CDR3, as DNA: TGTGCCAGCCTTCGGACAGGGGGGGCCGGGGAGCTGTTTTTT. This rearrangement joins TRBV19 to TRBJ2-2; 10 bases are a match to TRBD1. The trim removed 9 bases at V and 6 bases at J, leaving 7 bases unmatched. The CDR3 contains 14 residues. Germline values: CDR1 LNHDA, CDR2 SQIVND (reference sequence).